These T cell receptor beta chains were read from a single sample in a study of blood T cell repertoires in COVID-19. Assay used: immunoSEQ multiplex PCR; TCRdb lists only in-frame clones, some missing. The table has 130,000 to 150,000 clones, roughly 88% seen once; the top ten hold less than 2%. The specimen sequenced was peripheral blood. These receptors all stem from a man aged 70-80 years with acute or convalescent COVID-19. Each CDR3 is given with its conserved first and last residue. D genes are given only for firm matches. Size values are once, few and many counts, or a class for expanded clones, and some rows have none.

d_call,clone_size,v_call,j_call,cdr3_aa,cdr3_nt
.,.,TRBV4-1,TRBJ1-2,CASSSLGGAGGYTF,TGCGCCAGCAGCTCCCTCGGGGGGGCTGGTGGCTACACCTTC
.,.,TRBV24-1,TRBJ2-2,CATSWEFLTGELFF,TGTGCCACCAGTTGGGAGTTCTTGACCGGGGAGCTGTTTTTT
.,few,TRBV7-6,TRBJ1-1,CASSLAPGGNTEAFF,TGTGCCAGCAGCTTAGCGCCGGGGGGGAACACTGAAGCTTTCTTT
.,.,TRBV7-6,TRBJ2-1,CASSRDAGAYNEQFF,TGTGCCAGCAGCCGCGATGCGGGGGCGTACAATGAGCAGTTCTTC
TRBD2,.,TRBV10-2,TRBJ2-2,CASSWTSGSTGELFF,TGCGCCAGCAGTTGGACTAGCGGGAGCACCGGGGAGCTGTTTTTT
.,.,TRBV6-5,TRBJ2-7,CASRTSQSSYEQYF,TGTGCCAGCAGAACCTCACAAAGCTCCTACGAGCAGTACTTC
.,.,TRBV5-1,TRBJ1-2,CASSLEVGARGGYTF,TGCGCCAGCAGCTTGGAAGTGGGGGCCAGAGGTGGCTACACCTTC
TRBD1,once,TRBV19,TRBJ1-4,CASSRTGNEKLFF,TGTGCCAGTAGTAGGACAGGAAATGAAAAACTGTTTTTT
.,once,TRBV5-1,TRBJ2-7,CASSFGGEREQYF,TGCGCCAGCAGCTTTGGGGGCGAGAGGGAGCAGTACTTC
.,.,TRBV24-1,TRBJ1-1,CATSSDIQYSGAFF,TGTGCCACCTCAAGCGATATCCAATACAGCGGAGCTTTCTTT